The 10 T cell receptor beta chains below come from one sample, sequenced in a study of PD-1 blockade in classical Hodgkin lymphoma. Relapse after autologous stem cell transplantation occurred in every patient, and brentuximab vedotin exposure varied. Data came from immunoSEQ multiplex PCR; TCRdb stores just in-frame clones and leaves some out. Among more than 90,000 clones, roughly four fifths were seen once, and the ten largest hold approximately 15%. Sequencing used peripheral blood mononuclear cells (PBMCs), obtained before the second cycle of nivolumab. Source of these receptors: a human donor with classical Hodgkin lymphoma.

The V and J genes are TRBV11-3 and TRBJ2-2; TRBD1 might be the D (6 bases). The length of the CDR3 is 14 residues. Germline CDR1 and CDR2: SGHNT and YENEEA. V shed 1 base and J shed 4 bases, with 7 bases lying between them. CDR3 coding DNA: TGTGCCAGCAGCTTAGGGGGGCCCACCGGGGAGCTGTTTTTT. Protein sequence: CASSLGGPTGELFF.

This chain uses TRBV6-1 with TRBJ1-2; no clear D gene. The CDR3 extends over 13 amino acids. V shed 2 bases and J shed 5 bases, with 9 bases lying between them. The V gene's germline CDR1 is MNHNS and CDR2 SASEGT. For the CDR3, the DNA is TGTGCCAGCAGTGAATGGGTAGAATATGGCTACACCTTC. It is translated as CASSEWVEYGYTF.

The chain recombines TRBV18 with TRBJ2-7; the D is unclear. CDR1 is KGHSH, CDR2 LQKENI, per germline. Trimming stripped 5 bases from V and 1 base from J, with 6 bases between. The length of the CDR3 is 12 residues. As DNA, the CDR3 is TGTGCCAGCTCAGGTTCATCCTACGAGCAGTACTTC. This encodes CASSGSSYEQYF.

V usage is TRBV5-6 and J usage is TRBJ1-2; TRBD1 matches 8 bases. This CDR3 is built from 15 residues. Germline lookup yields CDR1 SGHDT and CDR2 YYEEEE. V gave up 4 bases and J gave up 0 bases; unmatched junction bases: 5. In nucleotides, the CDR3 is TGTGCCAGCAGCCCTGGACAGGGCACTAACTATGGCTACACCTTC. It is translated as CASSPGQGTNYGYTF.

The gene calls are TRBV4-3 and TRBJ2-5; 8 nucleotides match TRBD2. J was trimmed by 4 bases and V by 4 bases; bases with no gene match: 5. Germline CDR1 reads LGHNA; CDR2 reads YSLEER. This CDR3 contains 14 residues. CDR3 nucleotide sequence: TGCGCCAGCAGCCGGGGGGCGGGGGGAGAGACCCAGTACTTC. This encodes CASSRGAGGETQYF.

The gene calls are TRBV11-2 and TRBJ2-5; tentative D call: TRBD1 (7 bases). This CDR3 has 14 amino acids. Per the germline V gene, CDR1 is SGHAT and CDR2 is FQNNGV. V was clipped by 3 bases and J by 5 bases, with 13 bases between them. The CDR3 region is CASSFLQGRETQYF. Here the CDR3 DNA reads TGTGCCAGCAGCTTTTTACAGGGGAGGGAGACCCAGTACTTC.

This chain links TRBV2 with TRBJ2-1; 9 nucleotides agree with TRBD2. The V gene's germline CDR1 is SNHLY and CDR2 FYNNEI. The CDR3 is 11 amino acids. J lost 13 bases, V lost 5 bases, and 3 bases had no gene match. Here the CDR3 reads CASSQGLAQFF. CDR3 sequence (DNA): TGTGCCAGCAGTCAGGGACTAGCACAGTTCTTC.

The J gene is TRBJ2-7, the V gene TRBV18; no firm D call. Germline values: CDR1 KGHSH, CDR2 LQKENI. V was cut by 3 bases and J by 3 bases, with 21 bases left in between. This CDR3 has 17 amino acids. The DNA for the CDR3 is TGTGCCAGCTCACCCAACCCCCTGCGCTTAGAGAACTACGAGCAGTACTTC. Translating it yields CASSPNPLRLENYEQYF.

The chain has TRBV28 and TRBJ2-7; 8 bases match TRBD1. Germline CDR1 reads MDHEN; CDR2 reads SYDVKM. Trimming at V came to 3 bases and at J to 6 bases, leaving 7 bases not matched to a gene. CDR3 length equals 14 residues. CDR3 sequence: CASSFSDRASEQYF. Written as DNA, the CDR3 is TGTGCCAGCAGTTTTTCGGACAGGGCCTCCGAGCAGTACTTC.

The V and J genes are TRBV5-1 and TRBJ2-7; D is ambiguous. Per the germline V gene, CDR1 is SGHRS and CDR2 is YFSETQ. The CDR3 contains 15 residues. Between the trimmed V and J ends, which lost 1 base and 4 bases, there was a span of 15 bases. The CDR3, as DNA: TGCGCCAGCAGCTTGTGGCCAGGAGAGGAATACGAGCAGTACTTC. Translating gives CASSLWPGEEYEQYF. Drawing the rest from reference TRBV5-1 and TRBJ2-7, the complete variable domain is KAGVTQTPRYLIKTRGQQVTLSCSPISGHRSVSWYQQTPGQGLQFLFEYFSETQRNKGNFPGRFSGRQFSNSRSEMNVSTLELGDSALYLCASSLWPGEEYEQYFGPGTRLTVT.